These 16 T cell receptor beta chains came from one sample sequenced in a study. MiXCR, applied by TCRdb to the 5' RACE reads, yields one record per CDR3 protein. This sample has some 40,000 distinct CDR3 sequences; less than 30% occur once, and the top ten carry less than 4%. Source material: memory CD4+ T cells sorted from a lymph node. Indicated subset: memory CD4+ T cells, CD4+CD45RO+CD25-. These receptors all stem from a female donor with breast cancer.

This clonotype was observed a few times. This chain uses TRBV20-1 with TRBJ2-7; 10 bases fit TRBD2. Per germline, CDR1 DFQATT and CDR2 SNEGSKA (reference sequence). V was pared by 3 bases and J by 3 bases, with 11 bases of the junction left unmatched. CDR3 length: 16 residues. CDR3 in DNA: TGCAGTGCTAGGGCCCTGGAAGCGGGAGGGCTCTACGAGCAGTACTTC. This codes for CSARALEAGGLYEQYF.

In this sample, this clonotype turned up a few times. The chain links TRBV5-1 to TRBJ2-7, with D tentatively TRBD2 (5 bases). Germline V gene sequence: CDR1 SGHRS, CDR2 YFSETQ. V lost 5 bases and J 6 bases, leaving 12 bases between the germline ends. This CDR3 spans 12 amino acids. This chain's CDR3 is CASRATTGEQYF. The CDR3 DNA is TGCGCCAGCAGGGCGACTACGGGCGAGCAGTACTTC.

In this sample, this clonotype turned up a few times. The chain links TRBV20-1 to TRBJ2-1; D tentatively fits TRBD1 or TRBD2 (5 bases each). The V end was cut by 5 bases, the J end by 0 bases, with 11 bases between. This CDR3 has 14 residues. Germline CDR1 is DFQATT and CDR2 is SNEGSKA (reference sequence). The CDR3 coding sequence is TGCAGTGCTGAAGGGGCGGGCTCCTACAATGAGCAGTTCTTC. It yields the protein CSAEGAGSYNEQFF.

V gene TRBV7-2 combines with J gene TRBJ2-1; D is possibly TRBD2 (6 bases). Germline CDR1 reads SGHTA; CDR2 reads FQGNSA. V dropped 5 bases and J dropped 4 bases, with 15 bases sitting between them. This CDR3 spans 15 amino acids. CDR3 residues: CASSRDSGRYNEQFF. The CDR3 DNA reads as TGTGCCAGCAGCCGGGACTCCGGCCGGTACAATGAGCAGTTCTTC.

This clonotype was recorded a few times. CDR3 coding DNA: TGCAGTGCTAGGCCTTTAGCGGCTGAAGCTTTCTTT. It translates to CSARPLAAEAFF. The V call is TRBV20-1, the J call TRBJ1-1, with unresolved D. The CDR3 totals 12 residues. Trimming stripped 3 bases from V and 6 bases from J, with 11 bases between. Germline assignment: CDR1 DFQATT and CDR2 SNEGSKA (reference sequence).

This clonotype was seen a single time. V usage is TRBV20-1 and J usage is TRBJ1-2; 8 positions agree with TRBD1. The V segment lost 5 bases and the J segment 6 bases; nucleotides outside the gene matches: 8. This CDR3 comprises 13 residues. Germline V gives CDR1 DFQATT, CDR2 SNEGSKA (reference sequence). The DNA for the CDR3 is TGCAGTGCTCCACAGGGGGAGGTAAATGGCTACACCTTC. Its protein product is CSAPQGEVNGYTF.

This clonotype has just a few counts. The chain joins TRBV29-1 to TRBJ2-3, with 12 nucleotides matching TRBD2. Per the germline V gene, CDR1 is SQVTM and CDR2 is ANQGSEA. The trim removed 3 bases at V and 5 bases at J, leaving 3 bases unmatched. The CDR3 consists of 14 residues. The CDR3 coding sequence is TGCAGCGTTGAGCTAGCGGGGGGGCAAGATACGCAGTATTTT. Protein sequence: CSVELAGGQDTQYF.

This clonotype showed up just a few times. The rearrangement uses TRBV6-2 or TRBV6-3 and TRBJ1-5; D unclear. V lost 3 bases and J lost 1, with 4 bases in between. The CDR3 loop spans 13 amino acids. Germline-derived CDR1 and CDR2 are MNHEY and SVGEGT. CDR3 sequence reads: CASSYWSNQPQHF. For the CDR3, the DNA is TGTGCCAGCAGTTATTGGAGCAATCAGCCCCAGCATTTT.

This clonotype was counted only a few times. V is TRBV4-2 and J is TRBJ1-4; D unresolved. V shed 0 bases and J shed 6 bases, with 8 bases lying between them. The germline gives CDR1 LGHNA, CDR2 YNFKEQ. The length of the CDR3 is 14 residues. CDR3 in amino acids: CASSQDLEDEKLFF. Written as DNA, the CDR3 is TGTGCCAGCAGCCAAGATCTCGAGGATGAAAAACTGTTTTTT.

The table lists this clonotype with a few counts. The J gene is TRBJ2-2, the V gene TRBV7-9, with unresolved D. Germline CDR1 reads SEHNR; CDR2 reads FQNEAQ (reference sequence). Trimming shortened V by 7 bases and J by 4 bases, and 10 bases separated the two germline ends. The CDR3 loop spans 13 amino acids. The CDR3 coding sequence is TGTGCCAGCATGGGCGTACGCACCGGGGAGCTGTTTTTT. Encoded protein: CASMGVRTGELFF.

The table lists this clonotype with many counts. The J gene is TRBJ1-1, the V gene TRBV6-2 or TRBV6-3, with D uncertain. This CDR3 is 12 amino acids long. Germline V gene lookup returns CDR1 MNHEY and CDR2 SVGEGT. V shed 4 bases and J shed 11 bases, with 14 bases lying between them. The CDR3 DNA reads as TGTGCCAGCAGTTCCGAGTGGGGAGAGGCTTTCTTT. Its translation: CASSSEWGEAFF.

This chain joins TRBV6-2 or TRBV6-3 and TRBJ2-3; TRBD2 matches 13 bases. The germline CDR1 and CDR2 sequences are MNHEY and SVGEGT. The CDR3 sequence is 16 residues long. Trimming at V came to 6 bases and at J to 4 bases, leaving 7 bases not matched to a gene. Here the CDR3 reads CASRRTSGSRPDTQYF. In DNA form, the CDR3 reads TGTGCCAGCAGGAGGACTAGCGGGAGCCGGCCAGATACGCAGTATTTT.

The chain is built from TRBV3-1 and TRBJ2-3; 11 bases fit TRBD2. The CDR3 totals 18 residues. Germline CDR1 LGHDT, CDR2 YNNKEL (reference sequence). The trim removed 1 base at V and 1 base at J, leaving 7 bases unmatched. The CDR3 sequence is CASSQVVPLAGGTDTQYF. CDR3 coding DNA: TGTGCCAGCAGCCAAGTCGTCCCACTAGCGGGGGGCACAGATACGCAGTATTTT.

The chain joins TRBV28 to TRBJ1-1; D possibly corresponds to TRBD1 (6 bases). Trimming left V 4 bases short and J 3 bases short, with 15 bases between. Germline V gives CDR1 MDHEN, CDR2 SYDVKM. CDR3 size: 15 residues. The CDR3 loop is CASSSGAASYTEAFF. The CDR3 DNA follows: TGTGCCAGCAGTTCGGGGGCCGCCAGCTACACTGAAGCTTTCTTT.

The rearrangement links TRBV20-1 to TRBJ2-3, with TRBD2 matching over 8 bases. Germline V CDR1 and CDR2: DFQATT, SNEGSKA (reference sequence). The CDR3 runs to 15 residues. The V segment lost 2 bases and the J segment 1 base; nucleotides outside the gene matches: 5. This chain's CDR3 is CSARKRGTRTDTQYF. The CDR3, as DNA: TGCAGTGCTAGAAAGCGGGGGACTCGCACAGATACGCAGTATTTT.

CDR3 DNA: TGTGCCACCAGTGAACAGCCAGAGACCCAGTACTTC. It specifies CATSEQPETQYF. V and J are TRBV24-1 and TRBJ2-5; no clear D. The CDR3 runs 12 residues. Deletions cut 4 bases from V and 4 bases from J, with 6 bases between. Germline V lookup: CDR1 KGHDR, CDR2 SFDVKD.